This TCR beta chain appears in the sequencing data of a study of blood T cell repertoires in COVID-19 (dated by TCRdb to about 2020). In the study overall: Samples covering the acute and convalescent phases of COVID-19 were provided by collaborators in the United States, Italy and Spain. The material from the prospective study consisted of cDNA or gDNA derived from T cells, B-cell-depleted T cells, or PBMCs. Subjects who had been exposed to COVID-19, were actively infected with it, or had recovered from it provided the deeply sampled blood TCRbeta repertoires that made up the dataset. The repertoires were released in a freely available public database intended as a resource for research on the immune response to SARS-CoV-2. The samples were drawn from two sources: the first 160 participants of the ongoing ImmuneRACE study, and 1,254 subjects contributed by 6 global collaborators. The sample metadata nearly always contained a de-identified subject ID, COVID-19 status, age in years and sex. Where available, HLA class I and class II types were obtained from metadata supplied by the sample provider rather than from assay-based typing.

At the junction V is shortened by 0 bases and J by 5 bases; bases outside the gene matches: 5. Inclusive of the bounding cysteine and phenylalanine, the CDR3 is 16 residues long. This entry keeps only the CDR3 DNA: 48 bases, framed from base 1. Sequences SGHDT (CDR1) and YYEEEE (CDR2) are obtained from the germline V gene. The paper's findings and limits, for the study overall: How much clinical and demographic metadata was included differed by source and by participant, and the metadata was provided uncurated.

Of note for this clone: The antigen it recognizes is unknown. Base qualities were left out, and no much larger clone turns up one base away.

TCRbeta CDR3 regions were amplified from genomic DNA by means of the immunoSEQ Assay, a bias-controlled multiplex PCR. On the study's bioinformatics: Within the assay, amplification of reference gene primers was used to estimate how many nucleated cells each sample contained. To quantify the absolute abundance of each unique TCRbeta CDR3 rearrangement, sequence reads were collapsed and filtered. Productive Simpson clonality was computed per sample as the square root of Simpson's diversity index over productive rearrangements. TCRdb took over this immuneACCESS table, retaining in-frame rearrangements with V and J assigned. Such tables are incomplete; in checked studies, under half of the missing clones stem from an unresolved V gene, and the remainder is unexplained. For V, J and clone size, that table is used; D and trimming come from the DNA. In all, the sample holds 450,000 or so clones, and 80% to 90% of those were seen once. 0.8% to 0.9% of the sample lies in the top ten.

At one collaborating source in Seattle, patients were enrolled during active infection and were followed longitudinally through the course of disease. Collaborating institutions collected whole blood in K2EDTA tubes following their own protocols. For TCRbeta analysis, collaborators shipped samples as frozen whole blood, isolated PBMCs, or DNA extracted from either of those sample types. Sequencing was done on a sample of peripheral blood. The clonotype was recovered from a man aged 18 to 30 with COVID-19, enrolled during active disease. The chain is encoded by TRBV5-6 joined to TRBJ2-3; 11 bases in the middle match TRBD2. CDR3 region: CASSLGSGGAVDTQYF. The DNA is TGTGCCAGCAGCTTGGGTAGCGGGGGGGCTGTAGATACGCAGTATTTT.